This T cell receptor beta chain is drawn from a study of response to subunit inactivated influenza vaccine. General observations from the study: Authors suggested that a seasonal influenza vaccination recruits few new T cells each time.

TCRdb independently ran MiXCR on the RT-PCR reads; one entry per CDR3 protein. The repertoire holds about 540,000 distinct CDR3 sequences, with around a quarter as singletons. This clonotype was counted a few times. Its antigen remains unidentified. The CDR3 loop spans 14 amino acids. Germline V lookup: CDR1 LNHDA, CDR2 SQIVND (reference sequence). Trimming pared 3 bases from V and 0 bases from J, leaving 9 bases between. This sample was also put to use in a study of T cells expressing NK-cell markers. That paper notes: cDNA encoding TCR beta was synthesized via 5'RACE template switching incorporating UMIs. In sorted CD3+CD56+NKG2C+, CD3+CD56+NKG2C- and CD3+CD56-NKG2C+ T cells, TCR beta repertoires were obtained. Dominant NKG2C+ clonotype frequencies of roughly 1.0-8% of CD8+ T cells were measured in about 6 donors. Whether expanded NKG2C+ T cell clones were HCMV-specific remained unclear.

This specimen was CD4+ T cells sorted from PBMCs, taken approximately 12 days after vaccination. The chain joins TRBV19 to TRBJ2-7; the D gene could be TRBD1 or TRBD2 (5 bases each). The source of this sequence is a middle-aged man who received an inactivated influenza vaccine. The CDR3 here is CASSIVGTSYEQYF. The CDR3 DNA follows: TGTGCCAGTAGTATTGTGGGGACCTCCTACGAGCAGTACTTC.